This passage covers 9 T cell receptor beta chains from one sample sequenced in a study of CXCR3-negative and CXCR3-positive naive CD8 T cells (dated by TCRdb to the late 2010s). For sequencing, a NextSeq 550 was employed. The Human TCR Profiling Kit (MiLaboratory) was used to make UMI-labeled 5' RACE TRB cDNA libraries. The reads underwent TCRdb reprocessing, giving one record for each CDR3 protein sequence and no DNA. The sample's table covers some 48,000 distinct CDR3 sequences. The leading ten clones occupy around 2.5% of the sample. Source material: naive CXCR3- CD8+ T cells from blood. The cell subset or site label on this specimen signifies: CD45RO-CCR7+CD27+CD95- naive CD8+ T cells lacking CXCR3 (TNR3-). The source is a human donor in good health. Some clones in this sample may be carry-over from other donors' samples.

V usage is TRBV29-1 and J usage is TRBJ2-7; the TCRdb D gene call, TRBD1, has no DNA to confirm it. Germline values: CDR1 SQVTM, CDR2 ANQGSEA. This CDR3 has 13 amino acids. The CDR3 here is CSTSQGSTYEQYF.

The chain couples TRBV28 to TRBJ1-3. CDR3 length: 14 residues. Per germline, CDR1 MDHEN and CDR2 SYDVKM. The CDR3 sequence is CASSLQGAGNTIYF.

This rearrangement joins TRBV6-5 to TRBJ2-3; TCRdb outputs TRBD1, but without DNA this stays unchecked. Germline CDR1 and CDR2: MNHEY and SVGAGI. CDR3 length equals 13 residues. This CDR3 is CASRNRGPDTQYF.

This chain links TRBV7-9 with TRBJ2-3. There are 12 residues in the CDR3. From germline, CDR1 is SEHNR and CDR2 FQNEAQ (reference sequence). CDR3 in amino acids: CASTIQRDTQYF.

The V call is TRBV27, the J call TRBJ2-7. Germline V lookup: CDR1 MNHEY, CDR2 SMNVEV (reference sequence). The CDR3 runs to 13 residues. CDR3 protein: CASSKDTPSEQYF.

This chain joins TRBV29-1 and TRBJ2-3; TCRdb calls TRBD1, which cannot be checked without DNA. This CDR3 contains 11 residues. The germline V gene has CDR1 SQVTM and CDR2 ANQGSEA. The CDR3: CSVPGGLAQYF.

The chain combines TRBV20-1 with TRBJ2-2; TCRdb names TRBD1, which stays unverified in the absence of DNA. Germline V gives CDR1 DFQATT, CDR2 SNEGSKA (reference sequence). The CDR3 has 13 amino acids. The CDR3: CSASTRDTGELFF.

This chain links TRBV25-1 with TRBJ1-2; as DNA is missing, the TRBD1 call by TCRdb cannot be tested. The CDR3 is made up of 16 amino acids. Germline V CDR1 and CDR2: MGHDK, SYGVNS. This CDR3 reads CASSEFPGESLHGYTF.

The chain is built from TRBV6-2 or TRBV6-3 and TRBJ2-7; with no DNA, the TCRdb D assignment of TRBD1 cannot be verified. Germline V CDR1 and CDR2: MNHEY, SVGEGT. The CDR3 spans 16 residues. The CDR3 protein is CASSYDSFGTSHEQYF.